Listed here are 23 T cell receptor beta chains from one sample, sequenced in a study of blood T cell repertoires in COVID-19. Only in-frame clones appear in the TCRdb table, and some are missing; sequencing was by immunoSEQ multiplex PCR. Seen here are about 180,000 clones, approximately 80% observed once, and the top ten hold roughly 17%. The sample was PBMCs or T cells enriched from blood (not recorded which). Receptors were obtained from a woman aged 50 to 60 who had recovered from COVID-19.

This clone was counted between two and nine times. This rearrangement joins TRBV6-1 to TRBJ2-3, with 8 positions matching TRBD2. The ends lost 1 base at V and 4 bases at J; junction bases unmatched: 7. Germline assignment: CDR1 MNHNS and CDR2 SASEGT. The CDR3 sequence is 16 residues long. The CDR3 region is CASSEVSGSSADTQYF. CDR3 bases: TGTGCCAGCAGTGAAGTGAGCGGGAGTAGCGCAGATACGCAGTATTTT.

The chain has TRBV5-8 and TRBJ2-1; 10 nucleotides line up with TRBD2. Germline V gives CDR1 SGHTS, CDR2 YDEGEE. The CDR3 covers 16 residues. J lost 9 bases, V lost 4 bases, and 13 bases had no gene match. CDR3: CASSPRTSGSPGEQFF. The CDR3 nucleotides read TGTGCCAGCAGCCCGAGGACTAGCGGATCTCCGGGTGAGCAGTTCTTC.

The chain links TRBV15 to TRBJ2-7; no clear D gene. Germline CDR1 reads LNHNV; CDR2 reads YYDKDF (reference sequence). This CDR3 spans 17 amino acids. Trimming cost V 0 bases and J 3 bases, with 18 bases left between them. In nucleotides, the CDR3 is TGTGCCACCAGCAGAGATCCCCCTGAGACACCATTCTACGAGCAGTACTTC. The encoded protein is CATSRDPPETPFYEQYF.

The chain combines TRBV10-3 with TRBJ2-1; D perhaps matches TRBD1 (6 bases). CDR1 and CDR2 (germline): ENHRY, SYGVKD. V lost 4 bases, J lost 2 bases, and 24 bases lay in between. The CDR3 runs to 19 residues. The CDR3 DNA is TGTGCCATCAGTGGAAACACAGGGAGTGGCGCGGAAGCCTACAATGAGCAGTTCTTC. Amino acids: CAISGNTGSGAEAYNEQFF.

This chain connects TRBV6-2 or TRBV6-3 to TRBJ2-5, with D maybe TRBD1 (5 bases). The CDR3 covers 16 residues. CDR1 MNHEY and CDR2 SVGEGT come from the germline V gene. Trimming shortened V by 1 base and J by 5 bases, and 17 bases separated the two germline ends. CDR3 DNA sequence: TGTGCCAGCAGTTACTGGCCGGCGAGTAAGGGGGAGACCCAGTACTTC. Amino acids: CASSYWPASKGETQYF.

The chain employs TRBV4-1 and TRBJ1-2; TRBD1 aligns across 7 bases. Germline V gene sequence: CDR1 MGHRA, CDR2 YSYEKL. The CDR3 totals 15 residues. Trimming at V came to 1 base and at J to 4 bases, leaving 6 bases not matched to a gene. In DNA, the CDR3 is TGCGCCAGCAGCCAAGTACAGGGGTTGGCCTATGGCTACACCTTC. Its translation: CASSQVQGLAYGYTF.

The V gene is TRBV4-2, the J gene TRBJ2-2; 11 bases fit TRBD2. CDR3 length: 17 residues. Losses at the gene ends were 0 bases for V and 2 bases for J; bases not matched to a gene: 2. Germline V gene lookup returns CDR1 LGHNA and CDR2 YNFKEQ. The CDR3 coding sequence is TGTGCCAGCAGCCAAGATGGACTAGCGGGTAACACCGGGGAGCTGTTTTTT. It encodes CASSQDGLAGNTGELFF.

This rearrangement joins TRBV6-2 or TRBV6-3 to TRBJ2-3; D remains ambiguous. This CDR3 comprises 12 residues. The germline V and J ends were trimmed by 5 bases and 6 bases, with 9 bases remaining between them. Germline V CDR1 and CDR2: MNHEY, SVGEGT. CDR3 region: CASSDNGDTQYF. Written as DNA, the CDR3 is TGTGCCAGCAGTGATAACGGTGATACGCAGTATTTT.

This sequence joins TRBV3-1 (or the pseudogene TRBV3-2) and TRBJ1-2; weak D call: TRBD1 (5 bases). CDR3 length: 13 residues. Deletions cut 4 bases from V and 8 bases from J, with 14 bases between. Germline assignment: CDR1 LGHDT and CDR2 YNNKEL (reference sequence). CDR3 protein: CASSPSDNWGYTF. CDR3 in DNA: TGTGCCAGCAGCCCCTCGGACAATTGGGGCTACACCTTC.

The chain couples TRBV3-1 (or the pseudogene TRBV3-2) to TRBJ2-3; 15 bases map to TRBD2. J gave up 8 bases and V 5 bases, and 5 bases lay outside the gene matches. The V gene's germline CDR1 is LGHDT and CDR2 YNNKEL (reference sequence). The CDR3 is 15 amino acids. In nucleotides, the CDR3 is TGTGCCAGCAGCACCCGGACTAGCGGGAGGGGTACGCAGTATTTT. It encodes CASSTRTSGRGTQYF.

The chain employs TRBV27 and TRBJ1-5; D may be TRBD1 (6 bases). In germline, CDR1 is MNHEY, CDR2 SMNVEV (reference sequence). Trimming pared 5 bases from V and 0 bases from J, leaving 23 bases between. The CDR3 covers 19 residues. CDR3 coding DNA: TGTGCCAGCAGTCCGACTCCGGGGACAATGATGAGTAGCAATCAGCCCCAGCATTTT. As protein: CASSPTPGTMMSSNQPQHF.

This clone was picked up many times. V is TRBV15 and J is TRBJ2-5; D is unresolved. The V end lost 5 bases, the J end lost 2 bases, and 12 bases lay between the germline ends. The CDR3 is made up of 14 amino acids. The germline V gene has CDR1 LNHNV and CDR2 YYDKDF (reference sequence). The CDR3 is CATSRSQQQETQYF. The CDR3 region has the DNA TGTGCCACCAGCCGGTCGCAACAGCAAGAGACCCAGTACTTC.

The V call is TRBV6-5, the J call TRBJ1-6; D possibly corresponds to TRBD1 (5 bases). The CDR3 is 13 residues long. Trimming cost V 6 bases and J 7 bases, with 10 bases left between them. Looked up from germline, CDR1 is MNHEY and CDR2 is SVGAGI. CDR3 sequence reads: CASSDSFNSPLHF. CDR3 nucleotide sequence: TGTGCCAGCAGCGACAGTTTCAATTCACCCCTCCACTTT.

The chain is built from TRBV3-1 (or the pseudogene TRBV3-2) and TRBJ1-2; 7 positions match TRBD1. The length of the CDR3 is 13 residues. Germline values: CDR1 LGHDT, CDR2 YNNKEL (reference sequence). Unmatched junction bases numbered 3, after V lost 4 bases and J lost 4 bases. CDR3 sequence reads: CASSRDRFYGYTF. The DNA of the CDR3 is TGTGCCAGCAGCCGGGACAGATTCTATGGCTACACCTTC.

This clone has just one count. The V gene is TRBV4-1, the J gene TRBJ1-5; D unresolved. The germline V gene has CDR1 MGHRA and CDR2 YSYEKL. V lost 2 bases, J lost 0 bases, and 8 bases lay in between. This CDR3 spans 15 amino acids. The CDR3, as DNA: TGCGCCAGCAGCCAAATACCGAGTAGCAATCAGCCCCAGCATTTT. The encoded protein is CASSQIPSSNQPQHF.

V and J are TRBV5-1 and TRBJ2-1; 9 bases align to TRBD2. Trimming at V came to 7 bases and at J to 5 bases, leaving 4 bases not matched to a gene. CDR3 length: 13 residues. Germline assignment: CDR1 SGHRS and CDR2 YFSETQ. CDR3 sequence reads: CASSASGDNEQFF. The CDR3 DNA reads as TGCGCCAGCTCCGCTAGCGGGGACAATGAGCAGTTCTTC. The full variable domain, in which reference TRBV5-1 and TRBJ2-1 provide the parts outside the CDR3, is KAGVTQTPRYLIKTRGQQVTLSCSPISGHRSVSWYQQTPGQGLQFLFEYFSETQRNKGNFPGRFSGRQFSNSRSEMNVSTLELGDSALYLCASSASGDNEQFFGPGTRLTVL.

V is TRBV27 and J is TRBJ1-5; TRBD1 might be the D (6 bases). This CDR3 region has 15 residues. Trimming shortened V by 2 bases and J by 7 bases, and 15 bases separated the two germline ends. Germline V lookup: CDR1 MNHEY, CDR2 SMNVEV (reference sequence). CDR3 nucleotides: TGTGCCAGCAGTTTAGAGGGGACACCTAACCAGCCCCAGCATTTT. Translated, it gives CASSLEGTPNQPQHF.

The V and J genes are TRBV20-1 and TRBJ1-1; 7 positions match TRBD1. CDR1 and CDR2 from the germline V gene are DFQATT and SNEGSKA (reference sequence). The CDR3 sequence is 11 residues long. With V trimmed by 5 bases and J by 11 bases, 8 bases remained unmatched. CDR3 sequence (DNA): TGCAGTGCTTACGGGGACAGTCGGGCTTTCTTT. It translates to CSAYGDSRAFF.

The chain joins TRBV5-4 to TRBJ1-1, with a tentative D call TRBD1 (5 bases). The ends were cut back, 0 bases at V and 2 bases at J, with 11 bases in the middle. The germline V gene has CDR1 SGHNT and CDR2 YYREEE (reference sequence). This CDR3 region has 15 residues. The CDR3, as DNA: TGTGCCAGCAGCTTGGCCAGGGCCTCAAACACTGAAGCTTTCTTT. As protein: CASSLARASNTEAFF.

The chain joins TRBV9 to TRBJ2-7; no firm D call. V shed 2 bases and J shed 3 bases, with 15 bases lying between them. The germline V gene encodes CDR1 SGDLS and CDR2 YYNGEE. This CDR3 has 15 residues. The CDR3 loop reads CASSVQAGSIYEQYF. DNA for the CDR3: TGTGCCAGCAGCGTTCAGGCAGGCTCTATCTACGAGCAGTACTTC.

The chain employs TRBV7-3 and TRBJ2-1, with 11 bases lining up with TRBD2. J lost 4 bases, V lost 5 bases, and 7 bases had no gene match. The CDR3 runs to 16 residues. CDR1 is SGHTA, CDR2 FQGTGA, per germline. CDR3 in amino acids: CASSGGTSGTYNEQFF. CDR3 coding DNA: TGTGCCAGCAGCGGGGGGACTAGCGGCACGTACAATGAGCAGTTCTTC.

As to this clone: Distinct nucleotide sequences in the sample also encode this CDR3. CDR3 coding DNA: TGTGCCAGCTCACCCGGACAGGGGAACTCACCCCTCCACTTT. Its translation: CASSPGQGNSPLHF. The rearrangement joins TRBV18 to TRBJ1-6; 9 bases align to TRBD1. The CDR3 totals 14 residues. Germline CDR1 is KGHSH and CDR2 is LQKENI. Trimming cost V 3 bases and J 10 bases; bases outside gene matches: 4. The variable domain in full, completed from reference TRBV18 and TRBJ1-6, reads NAGVMQNPRHLVRRRGQEARLRCSPMKGHSHVYWYRQLPEEGLKFMVYLQKENIIDESGMPKERFSAEFPKEGPSILRIQQVVRGDSAAYFCASSPGQGNSPLHFGNGTRLTVT.

This chain connects TRBV27 to TRBJ1-2; no firm D call. This CDR3 is 16 amino acids long. V was trimmed by 3 bases and J by 1 base, leaving 15 bases between them. Germline V gene data show CDR1 as MNHEY and CDR2 as SMNVEV (reference sequence). The DNA of the CDR3 is TGTGCCAGCAGTTTTTGGCTTTCGAATCGTAACTATGGCTACACCTTC. Encoded protein: CASSFWLSNRNYGYTF.